A selection of T cell receptor beta chains follows, all from one sample in a study of T cells in Graves' hyperthyroidism and ophthalmopathy. TCRdb re-called the multiplex PCR reads through MiXCR, storing one row per CDR3 protein. The data hold roughly 800,000 distinct CDR3 sequences, with about two fifths observed a single time. Sequenced material: blood. Source of these receptors: a man younger than 35 with Graves' hyperthyroidism. Each CDR3 is given with its conserved first and last residue. Each record gives: CDR3 DNA, CDR3 protein, V gene, J gene, clone size, D gene. A D gene is named only where the DNA matches it firmly. Only some rows state a clone size, as once, few, many or a class for expanded clones.

CDR3nt: TGCGCCAGCAGCTTGGACCCAGGGGCGAAGAACACTGAAGCTTTCTTT
CDR3aa: CASSLDPGAKNTEAFF
v_gene: TRBV5-1
j_gene: TRBJ1-1
abundance: few
d_gene: -

CDR3nt: TGCGCCAGCAGCCAGAGCCTCGGTGTGGGCAGTTCACCCCTCCACTTT
CDR3aa: CASSQSLGVGSSPLHF
v_gene: TRBV7-2
j_gene: TRBJ1-6
abundance: -
d_gene: -

CDR3nt: TGTGCCAGCAGCCCCCACCCCCCGACCACTAATGAAAAACTGTTTTTT
CDR3aa: CASSPHPPTTNEKLFF
v_gene: TRBV7-9
j_gene: TRBJ1-4
abundance: few
d_gene: -

CDR3nt: TGTGCCAGCAGTTTAGGGTTCTGGCAGCCCCAGCATTTT
CDR3aa: CASSLGFWQPQHF
v_gene: TRBV12-3/TRBV12-4
j_gene: TRBJ1-5
abundance: few
d_gene: -

CDR3nt: TGTGCCAGCAGTGTCGGGGCGGTCTATGGCTACACCTTC
CDR3aa: CASSVGAVYGYTF
v_gene: TRBV12-3/TRBV12-4
j_gene: TRBJ1-2
abundance: many
d_gene: -

CDR3nt: TGTGCCAGCAGCCCCCTACAGGGGACCGCCGGGGAGCTGTTTTTT
CDR3aa: CASSPLQGTAGELFF
v_gene: TRBV9
j_gene: TRBJ2-2
abundance: -
d_gene: TRBD1

CDR3nt: TGTGCCAGCATGGTCCGAGGTGAGGGCAATCAGCCCCAGCATTTT
CDR3aa: CASMVRGEGNQPQHF
v_gene: TRBV12-3/TRBV12-4
j_gene: TRBJ1-5
abundance: many
d_gene: -

CDR3nt: TGTGCCAGCAGCCGGCACCGGGAGCTGTTTTTT
CDR3aa: CASSRHRELFF
v_gene: TRBV7-2
j_gene: TRBJ2-2
abundance: once
d_gene: -

CDR3nt: TGTGCCAGCAGCAATGGACTAGCGGGCAGTACCTACGAGCAGTACTTC
CDR3aa: CASSNGLAGSTYEQYF
v_gene: TRBV5-5
j_gene: TRBJ2-7
abundance: -
d_gene: TRBD2

CDR3nt: TGTGCCAGCAATCAAATCAGCACAGATACGCAGTATTTT
CDR3aa: CASNQISTDTQYF
v_gene: TRBV25-1
j_gene: TRBJ2-3
abundance: few
d_gene: -

CDR3nt: TGCGCCAGCAGCACCGGGGCAGGGGGAACTGAAGCTTTCTTT
CDR3aa: CASSTGAGGTEAFF
v_gene: TRBV5-1
j_gene: TRBJ1-1
abundance: -
d_gene: TRBD1

CDR3nt: TGCAGCGTTACGACAGGGGGCGAGCAGTACTTC
CDR3aa: CSVTTGGEQYF
v_gene: TRBV29-1
j_gene: TRBJ2-7
abundance: -
d_gene: TRBD1

CDR3nt: TGTGCCAGCACCCTCGGCGGGGGGTCGGGCGAGCAGTACTTC
CDR3aa: CASTLGGGSGEQYF
v_gene: TRBV12-3/TRBV12-4
j_gene: TRBJ2-7
abundance: once
d_gene: TRBD2

CDR3nt: TGTGCCAGCAGCGTAGATGGGGGATGGGACACTGAAGCTTTCTTT
CDR3aa: CASSVDGGWDTEAFF
v_gene: TRBV9
j_gene: TRBJ1-1
abundance: few
d_gene: -

CDR3nt: TGCGCCAGCAGCCAACTAGCGGGAGTCAACTACGAGCAGTACTTC
CDR3aa: CASSQLAGVNYEQYF
v_gene: TRBV4-3
j_gene: TRBJ2-7
abundance: -
d_gene: TRBD2

CDR3nt: TGTGCCAGCAAGGAGGGACAGAGCCATGGCTACACCTTC
CDR3aa: CASKEGQSHGYTF
v_gene: TRBV12-3/TRBV12-4
j_gene: TRBJ1-2
abundance: once
d_gene: TRBD1

CDR3nt: TGTGCCAGCAGCTTAGAAGGGGAGAGGGGCACTGAAGCTTTCTTT
CDR3aa: CASSLEGERGTEAFF
v_gene: TRBV7-8
j_gene: TRBJ1-1
abundance: many
d_gene: -

CDR3nt: TGTGCCAGCAGCCCAGGTGACAACTCCATAGCCCGTTTAGCTTTCTTT
CDR3aa: CASSPGDNSIARLAFF
v_gene: TRBV6-4
j_gene: TRBJ1-1
abundance: -
d_gene: -

CDR3nt: TGTGCCAGTAATGAAGGGAACACTGAAGCTTTCTTT
CDR3aa: CASNEGNTEAFF
v_gene: TRBV19
j_gene: TRBJ1-1
abundance: many
d_gene: -

CDR3nt: TGTGCCAGCAGCTTAGCTCTTCGGGGCAACGGGGCCAACGTCCTGACTTTC
CDR3aa: CASSLALRGNGANVLTF
v_gene: TRBV7-8
j_gene: TRBJ2-6
abundance: -
d_gene: -

CDR3nt: TGCAGTCCACCCCCTCGGGAGACCCAGTACTTC
CDR3aa: CSPPPRETQYF
v_gene: TRBV20-1
j_gene: TRBJ2-5
abundance: -
d_gene: -

CDR3nt: TGTGCCAGCAGCTCCCTGGAGGAGGCAGGTGGTGGCTACACCTTC
CDR3aa: CASSSLEEAGGGYTF
v_gene: TRBV9
j_gene: TRBJ1-2
abundance: many
d_gene: -

CDR3nt: TGCAGCGTTGAAGAGGCTAGCGGAAGCTCCTACGAGCAGTACTTC
CDR3aa: CSVEEASGSSYEQYF
v_gene: TRBV29-1
j_gene: TRBJ2-7
abundance: many
d_gene: TRBD2

CDR3nt: TGCAGCGTCCAGGGGCGGTACACTGAAGCTTTCTTT
CDR3aa: CSVQGRYTEAFF
v_gene: TRBV29-1
j_gene: TRBJ1-1
abundance: many
d_gene: -

CDR3nt: TGCAGCGTCGGGACAGGGTCGGCCGGGGAGCTGTTTTTT
CDR3aa: CSVGTGSAGELFF
v_gene: TRBV29-1
j_gene: TRBJ2-2
abundance: -
d_gene: TRBD1

CDR3nt: TGTGCCAGCAGCCTCCCCAGGGACCCAACAGGTGGCTACACCTTC
CDR3aa: CASSLPRDPTGGYTF
v_gene: TRBV7-9
j_gene: TRBJ1-2
abundance: -
d_gene: -

CDR3nt: TGTGCCAGCAGCTGGGCAGGTTCGGGACTCACTGAAGCTTTCTTT
CDR3aa: CASSWAGSGLTEAFF
v_gene: TRBV7-9
j_gene: TRBJ1-1
abundance: -
d_gene: -

CDR3nt: TGTGCCAGCTCAACGGCGAGGGGAGGAGAGACCCAGTACTTC
CDR3aa: CASSTARGGETQYF
v_gene: TRBV7-8
j_gene: TRBJ2-5
abundance: -
d_gene: -

CDR3nt: TGTGCCAGCAGCCCGACAGGGGGCCTCTACGAGCAGTACTTC
CDR3aa: CASSPTGGLYEQYF
v_gene: TRBV2
j_gene: TRBJ2-7
abundance: -
d_gene: TRBD1

CDR3nt: TGCAGCGTTATCCTAGTGGCCCGACTAGCGGGTTGGACCTACGAGCAGTACTTC
CDR3aa: CSVILVARLAGWTYEQYF
v_gene: TRBV29-1
j_gene: TRBJ2-7
abundance: many
d_gene: TRBD2

CDR3nt: TGCAGTGCTAGAGGAGATAGCAATCAGCCCCAGCATTTT
CDR3aa: CSARGDSNQPQHF
v_gene: TRBV20-1
j_gene: TRBJ1-5
abundance: many
d_gene: -

CDR3nt: TGTGCCAGCAGCGTAGTAGGGGCGAACACTGAAGCTTTCTTT
CDR3aa: CASSVVGANTEAFF
v_gene: TRBV9
j_gene: TRBJ1-1
abundance: many
d_gene: -

CDR3nt: TGTGCCAGCAGTGCTAGAGACGAGGGTGGGACTGAAGCTTTCTTT
CDR3aa: CASSARDEGGTEAFF
v_gene: TRBV25-1
j_gene: TRBJ1-1
abundance: -
d_gene: -

CDR3nt: TGCAGTGCTAGAAACAGGGGTTCTAGTGAGGGCTACACCTTC
CDR3aa: CSARNRGSSEGYTF
v_gene: TRBV20-1
j_gene: TRBJ1-2
abundance: once
d_gene: TRBD1

CDR3nt: TGCGCCAGCAGCCACCGCTGGGAAACGGAGACCCAGTACTTC
CDR3aa: CASSHRWETETQYF
v_gene: TRBV4-1
j_gene: TRBJ2-5
abundance: few
d_gene: -

CDR3nt: TGCAGTGCTAGCGACAACACCGGGGAGCTGTTTTTT
CDR3aa: CSASDNTGELFF
v_gene: TRBV20-1
j_gene: TRBJ2-2
abundance: -
d_gene: -

CDR3nt: TGCGCCAGCACGAGGTTAGCGGATGGCTCCTACGAGCAGTACTTC
CDR3aa: CASTRLADGSYEQYF
v_gene: TRBV5-1
j_gene: TRBJ2-7
abundance: -
d_gene: -

CDR3nt: TGCAGTGGGGTAGACAGGGCTGGGGCCAACGTCCTGACTTTC
CDR3aa: CSGVDRAGANVLTF
v_gene: TRBV20-1
j_gene: TRBJ2-6
abundance: many
d_gene: TRBD1

CDR3nt: TGCAGCGTTGAAGTATGGAGGCAGGACAACCAAGAGACCCAGTACTTC
CDR3aa: CSVEVWRQDNQETQYF
v_gene: TRBV29-1
j_gene: TRBJ2-5
abundance: many
d_gene: -

CDR3nt: TGTGCCATCAGTGAGTCCAGACAGGGAAACTATGGCTACACCTTC
CDR3aa: CAISESRQGNYGYTF
v_gene: TRBV10-3
j_gene: TRBJ1-2
abundance: -
d_gene: TRBD1

CDR3nt: TGCGCCAGCAGCTTGGAACCGGGGACAGGGAGAACCTACGAGCAGTACTTC
CDR3aa: CASSLEPGTGRTYEQYF
v_gene: TRBV5-1
j_gene: TRBJ2-7
abundance: -
d_gene: TRBD1